This paragraph reports one T cell receptor beta chain. The data originate from a study of blood T cell repertoires in COVID-19. Trimming removed 3 bases from V and 1 base from J; junction bases left unmatched: 5. The CDR3 length is 15 residues. Germline CDR1 reads SGHNT; CDR2 reads YYREEE (reference sequence). The assay was immunoSEQ multiplex PCR, and TCRdb's table has in-frame clones only and misses some. The sample lists about 190,000 clones, 80% to 90% seen once, with 4.9% in the top ten. What was sequenced was peripheral blood. This sequence originates from a woman aged 80 or over with acute or convalescent COVID-19. The rearrangement joins TRBV5-4 to TRBJ2-7, with 9 positions matching TRBD1. CDR3 DNA sequence: TGTGCCAGCAGCTACGGGACAGGGCGGTCCTACGAGCAGTACTTC. Its translation is CASSYGTGRSYEQYF.